This T cell receptor (beta chain) was observed in a study of T-cell memory formation after mild COVID-19. Looking at the study overall: Clusters of TCRs were largely donor specific.

Study-wide results and caveats: CD4+ clones that contracted lay mainly in CM and EM; CD8+ ones lay in EMRA. What remained unconfirmed was the SARS-CoV-2 specificity of second-wave clones peaking on day 37. CD4/CD8 balance held among clones contracting day 15 to 85, and later expanders leaned CD4+.

Each CDR3 protein gets one entry after TCRdb re-called the 5' RACE reads with MiXCR. Here the sample spans 350,000 to 500,000 distinct CDR3 sequences, 15% to 20% being singletons. This clonotype occurred a few times. Its antigen is currently unknown. The source of this sequence is an adult woman who had mild COVID-19 (a few samples of this study predate the infection). Cell type and time point are not known. The sample was PBMCs or a T cell subset sorted from them (not recorded which).

CDR3 bases: TGTGCCAGCAACCTACAGAATTCACCCCTCCACTTT. As protein: CASNLQNSPLHF. This chain joins TRBV6-2 or TRBV6-3 and TRBJ1-6; no firm D call. Germline lookup yields CDR1 MNHEY and CDR2 SVGEGT. Trimming shortened V by 7 bases and J by 7 bases, and 8 bases separated the two germline ends. The CDR3 length is 12 residues.